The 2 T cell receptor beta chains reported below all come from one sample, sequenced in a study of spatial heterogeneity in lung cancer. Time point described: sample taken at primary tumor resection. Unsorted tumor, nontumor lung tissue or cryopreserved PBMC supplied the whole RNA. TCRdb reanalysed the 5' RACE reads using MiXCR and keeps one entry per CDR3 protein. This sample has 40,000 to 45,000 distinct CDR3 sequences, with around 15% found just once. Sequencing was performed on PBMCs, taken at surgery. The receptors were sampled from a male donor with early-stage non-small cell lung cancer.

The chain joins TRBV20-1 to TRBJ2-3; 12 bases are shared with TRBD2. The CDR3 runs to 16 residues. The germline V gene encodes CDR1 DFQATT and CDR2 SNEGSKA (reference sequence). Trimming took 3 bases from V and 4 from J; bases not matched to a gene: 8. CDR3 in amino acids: CSASPGLAGIADTQYF. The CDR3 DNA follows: TGCAGTGCTAGCCCTGGACTAGCGGGAATAGCAGATACGCAGTATTTT.

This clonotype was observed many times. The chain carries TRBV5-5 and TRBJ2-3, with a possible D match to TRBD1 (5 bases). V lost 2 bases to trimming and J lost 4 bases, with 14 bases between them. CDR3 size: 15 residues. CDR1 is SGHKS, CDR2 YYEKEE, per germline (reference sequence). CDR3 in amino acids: CASSLFQGVADTQYF. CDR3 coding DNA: TGTGCCAGCAGCTTATTCCAGGGTGTCGCAGATACGCAGTATTTT.